The present T cell receptor beta chain was sequenced within a study of T-cell memory formation after mild COVID-19 (dated by TCRdb to about 2021). In the study overall: TCR sequence clusters from the two donors were largely donor specific. The cohort was made up of two young adult volunteers, one female and one male, who were previously healthy. In two donors, T-cell clones that expanded and contracted after mild COVID-19 were tracked by sequencing TCRalpha and TCRbeta repertoires over time.

Overall study outcomes, separate from this receptor: From day 15 to 85, contracting clones showed balanced CD4/CD8 phenotypes, whereas a second wave of clones that expanded from day 15 to 37 leaned towards CD4+. The study covered only a couple of mild cases, and larger cohorts including severe cases with pre-infection samples were considered necessary. The second-wave clones that peaked on day 37 were not confirmed to be SARS-CoV-2 specific. Some responding clones were detected in pre-infection memory, suggesting pre-existing cross-reactive memory T cells joined the SARS-CoV-2 response. Contracting CD4+ clones turned up mainly in the CM and EM memory subsets, whereas EMRA was where CD8+ clones were enriched.

TCRdb shows the sequencer as Illumina NovaSeq 6000. TCRalpha and TCRbeta cDNA libraries were constructed by 5'RACE with constant-segment primers, with sample barcodes and unique molecular identifiers being introduced. RNA was extracted from every sample with Trizol reagent. Amplification of the libraries took two PCR steps, and the second step added a second sample barcode plus Illumina TruSeq adapters. Sequencing of libraries was performed on an Illumina NovaSeq with 2 x 150 bp paired-end reads. Under the source paper's analysis protocol: Demultiplexing of reads and collapsing into UMI-guided consensus sequences were performed with migec v1.2.7. Using mixcr v2.1.11, the UMI consensuses were aligned to TRA and TRB V and J templates and assembled into clonotypes. A clonotype was counted as expanded or contracted only when both edgeR and NoisET called the clonotype significant, with the noise models trained on biological replicates. For edgeR calls, the cutoffs were a false discovery rate-adjusted p below 0.01 and a log2 fold-change threshold of 1. PCA with hierarchical clustering of max-normalized trajectories of the 1000 most abundant clonotypes was used as exploratory dynamics analysis. Separately sequenced CD4+ and CD8+ repertoires were used to assign a CD4 or CD8 phenotype to each responding clone. The public sequencing data were trimmed at Q25 with fastp and processed into clonotypes with MiXCR by TCRdb, which kept only in-frame beta chains. Rows with a matching CDR3 protein are joined into one entry that keeps the most common DNA and genes. TCRdb, not the original authors, processed these V and J calls. For this sample there are fewer than 650,000 distinct CDR3 sequences; about 22% appear just once. Roughly 8.1% of the sample belongs to the ten largest clones.

The germline V gene (reference sequence) sets CDR1 to DFQATT and CDR2 to SNEGSKA. The CDR3 holds 14 amino acids from the cysteine to the phenylalanine. The retained sequence is limited to the CDR3, 42 bases, with the frame set at the first base. For this chain, trimming is 3 bases at the V end and 3 bases at the J end, and the number of junction bases without a gene match is 6. This clonotype has a handful of counts. What antigen it recognizes has not been identified. Per-base qualities were not stored, and no clone one base away is much larger. PBMCs were isolated by Ficoll-Paque density gradient centrifugation.

The chain is encoded by TRBV20-1 joined to TRBJ2-5, and TRBD2 aligns with 8 junction nucleotides. The sequence was collected from an adult woman who had mild COVID-19 (a few samples of this study predate the infection). The sample titles of this study are shuffled in the database, so cell type and time point are left out; the donor was told from shared clones. The specimen sequenced was PBMCs or a T cell subset sorted from them (not recorded which). The nucleotide sequence reads as follows: TGCAGTGCTAGTAGGGCGGGGGGAAAAGAGACCCAGTACTTC. Its coded protein is CSASRAGGKETQYF.